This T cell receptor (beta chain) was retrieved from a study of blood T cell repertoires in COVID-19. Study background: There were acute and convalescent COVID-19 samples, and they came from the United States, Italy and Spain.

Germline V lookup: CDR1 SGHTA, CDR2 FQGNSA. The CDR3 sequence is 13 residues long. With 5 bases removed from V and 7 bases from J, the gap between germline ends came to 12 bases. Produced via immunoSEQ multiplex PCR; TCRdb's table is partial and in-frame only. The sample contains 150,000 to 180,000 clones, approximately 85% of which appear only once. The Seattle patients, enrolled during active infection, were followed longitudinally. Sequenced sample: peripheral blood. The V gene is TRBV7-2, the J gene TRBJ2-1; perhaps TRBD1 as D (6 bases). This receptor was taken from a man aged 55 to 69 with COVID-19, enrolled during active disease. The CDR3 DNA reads TGTGCCAGCAGCGGCAGGGGTGGTAATGAGCAGTTCTTC. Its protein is CASSGRGGNEQFF.